The present entry profiles one T cell receptor beta chain with its context. Its antigen is currently unknown. Germline CDR1 PRHDT, CDR2 FYEKMQ (reference sequence). The CDR3 is 16 amino acids. The V gene lost 0 bases and the J gene lost 2 bases, with 12 bases spanning the gap. The data derive from a study of cytomegalovirus exposure and HLA in healthy donors. In the study overall: In a later analysis, the roughly 130 validation repertoires were reported to have used the same platform as the 666 first-cohort repertoires.

General study results and limits: Most observed TCR sequences were rare, whereas some public TCRs were detected in many donors.

The study drew the donors from its approximately 110-subject validation cohort, separate from the 666-subject first cohort. Repertoires were generated with immunoSEQ multiplex PCR, while TCRdb's copy carries only in-frame clones and drops some. The sample contains under 200,000 clones, 75% to 90% of which appear only once. This clonotype was obtained from a woman aged 18-29 years in good health and CMV-seronegative. V is TRBV13 and J is TRBJ2-3; D gene uncertain. The sample taken for sequencing was PBMCs. CDR3 nucleotide sequence: TGTGCCAGCAGCTTAGGGACTTTACTAACCACAGATACGCAGTATTTT. Encoded protein: CASSLGTLLTTDTQYF.